Each of the 10 T cell receptor beta chains below was sequenced from the same sample in a study of blood T cell repertoires in COVID-19. Assay: immunoSEQ multiplex PCR; the TCRdb copy retains only in-frame clones and omits some. The data show a few hundred thousand clones, approximately 80% seen once. The source material was peripheral blood. The receptor set was obtained from a woman aged 50 to 65 with acute or convalescent COVID-19.

The V and J genes are TRBV7-3 and TRBJ1-6; perhaps TRBD1 as D (5 bases). The CDR3 runs 15 residues. V lost 0 bases to trimming and J lost 5 bases, with 8 bases between them. Germline-derived CDR1 and CDR2 are SGHTA and FQGTGA. The CDR3 DNA reads TGTGCCAGCAGCTTAACCGGGGGGAATAATTCACCCCTCCACTTT. Its translation: CASSLTGGNNSPLHF. Full variable domain (rest looked up from reference TRBV7-3 and TRBJ1-6): GAGVSQTPSNKVTEKGKYVELRCDPISGHTALYWYRQSLGQGPEFLIYFQGTGAADDSGLPNDRFFAVRPEGSVSTLKIQRTERGDSAVYLCASSLTGGNNSPLHFGNGTRLTVT.

The V and J genes are TRBV4-3 and TRBJ2-7, with TRBD2 matching over 13 bases. Germline V gives CDR1 LGHNA, CDR2 YSLEER. The CDR3 has 18 amino acids. The ends lost 3 bases at V and 1 base at J; junction bases unmatched: 9. The CDR3 spells CASSQQVGTSGASYEQYF. The CDR3 DNA is TGCGCCAGCAGCCAGCAGGTCGGGACTAGCGGGGCATCCTACGAGCAGTACTTC.

The V call is TRBV27, the J call TRBJ1-5; D possibly corresponds to TRBD1 (6 bases). Germline V CDR1 and CDR2: MNHEY, SMNVEV (reference sequence). This CDR3 has 15 amino acids. V lost 5 bases and J 7 bases, leaving 18 bases between the germline ends. CDR3 region: CASSPRTASNQPQHF. The CDR3 DNA sequence: TGTGCCAGCAGTCCCCGGACAGCCTCAAACCAGCCCCAGCATTTT.

This chain connects TRBV12-3 or TRBV12-4 to TRBJ1-4; 9 bases are a match to TRBD1. This CDR3 has 13 residues. Germline trimming cut 5 bases from V and 8 bases from J; bases unmatched to any gene: 3. CDR3 sequence: CASSGGQGEKLFF. For the CDR3, the DNA is TGTGCCAGCAGTGGAGGACAGGGGGAAAAACTGTTTTTT.

The V and J genes are TRBV5-5 and TRBJ1-3, with a possible D match to TRBD1 (5 bases). Per the germline V gene, CDR1 is SGHKS and CDR2 is YYEKEE (reference sequence). V gave up 1 base and J gave up 3 bases, with 8 bases separating them. This CDR3 has 14 residues. CDR3 amino acids: CASSLSGFGNTIYF. The CDR3 region has the DNA TGTGCCAGCAGCTTGTCAGGGTTTGGAAACACCATATATTTT.

V is TRBV19 and J is TRBJ2-1; a weak D match, TRBD2 (5 bases). The CDR3 totals 16 residues. Germline loops: CDR1 LNHDA, CDR2 SQIVND (reference sequence). V was trimmed by 3 bases and J by 0 bases, leaving 12 bases between them. The CDR3 here is CASSIEGTSSYNEQFF. CDR3 DNA sequence: TGTGCCAGTAGTATTGAGGGTACGAGCTCCTACAATGAGCAGTTCTTC.

This sequence joins TRBV10-1 and TRBJ2-7; D might be TRBD2 (5 bases). The V gene's germline CDR1 is WNHNN and CDR2 SYGVQD (reference sequence). Trimming left V 2 bases short and J 3 bases short, with 5 bases between. This CDR3 spans 12 amino acids. The CDR3 is CASSEGSYEQYF. The CDR3 bases are TGCGCCAGCAGTGAGGGGAGCTACGAGCAGTACTTC.

This clone was observed once. This chain connects TRBV28 to TRBJ1-1; TRBD1 matches 8 bases. The ends lost 7 bases at V and 12 bases at J; junction bases unmatched: 16. The CDR3 is 14 amino acids. Germline lookup yields CDR1 MDHEN and CDR2 SYDVKM. CDR3 residues: CASTPGGSGSNTFF. In DNA form, the CDR3 reads TGTGCCAGCACCCCAGGGGGCTCCGGATCGAATACTTTCTTT.

V is TRBV28 and J is TRBJ1-2; D is perhaps TRBD1 (6 bases). V was pared by 7 bases and J by 4 bases, with 10 bases between. CDR3 length: 12 residues. Germline lookup yields CDR1 MDHEN and CDR2 SYDVKM. CDR3 in DNA: TGTGCCAGCAACCAGGGGTCCTATGGCTACACCTTC. This translates into CASNQGSYGYTF.

This chain links TRBV19 with TRBJ2-1, with 10 positions matching TRBD2. This CDR3 contains 16 residues. Germline V gene sequence: CDR1 LNHDA, CDR2 SQIVND (reference sequence). J lost 8 bases, V lost 0 bases, and 7 bases had no gene match. CDR3 DNA sequence: TGTGCCAGTAGTATAGAGCGGACTAGCGGTGTGTATGAGCAGTTCTTC. It specifies CASSIERTSGVYEQFF.